The sequence of this T cell receptor (beta chain) was determined in a study of cytotoxic CD8 clonotypes in ibrutinib-treated CLL. Whole-study context: For this cohort, patients were about a dozen relapsed/refractory and some 15 treatment-naive, while fewer than 18 were IGHV unmutated. The taking of response samples occurred after a median roughly twelve months of treatment, with a range of 6 to 36.

In its sample, this clone was seen a few times. The J segment lost 5 bases and the V segment lost 4 bases, leaving 6 bases of the junction unmatched. This CDR3 region has 16 residues. Germline values: CDR1 LNHDA, CDR2 SQIVND (reference sequence). TCRdb's copy holds only in-frame clones and misses some; the assay was immunoSEQ multiplex PCR. The sample includes some 47,000 clones, 57% of them seen just once. The source was PBMCs, collected after 24 months of ibrutinib treatment. J is TRBJ1-5 and V is TRBV19, with TRBD1 identical over 12 bases. This receptor was identified in a human donor with chronic lymphocytic leukemia. CDR3 nucleotide sequence: TGTGCCAGTAGTACGAGGGACAGGGGGCTGGATCAGCCCCAGCATTTT. This sequence encodes CASSTRDRGLDQPQHF.